This entry lists 2 T cell receptor beta chains sequenced from one sample in a study of T cells in localized non-small cell lung cancer (dated by TCRdb to between 2020 and 2021). Receptor libraries were prepared by the immunoSEQ multiplex PCR assay. TCRdb holds this immuneACCESS table with in-frame rearrangements only. Some clones are missing; in checked studies, unresolved V genes explain under half, and the rest has no known cause. The sample profile shows around 1,700 clones; approximately 29% of them were found once. Roughly 12% of the sample is taken by the ten largest. Sequenced here: normal lung tissue next to the tumor, sampled before any cancer treatment. The receptors come from a male donor at least 60 years old with stage II squamous cell lung carcinoma.

The rearrangement uses TRBV11-3 and TRBJ1-1, with D unresolved. The germline V and J ends were trimmed by 0 bases and 3 bases, with 8 bases remaining between them. This CDR3 spans 14 amino acids. Per the germline V gene, CDR1 is SGHNT and CDR2 is YENEEA. The CDR3 region has the DNA TGTGCCAGCAGCTTAGAAGGTCGATACACTGAAGCTTTCTTT. Protein product: CASSLEGRYTEAFF.

The rearrangement joins TRBV30 to TRBJ2-7, with 7 bases aligning to TRBD1. Germline V gene sequence: CDR1 GTSNPN, CDR2 SVGIG (reference sequence). Trimming at V came to 3 bases and at J to 1 base, leaving 9 bases not matched to a gene. The CDR3 extends over 15 amino acids. As DNA, the CDR3 is TGTGCCTGGAGACAGGGGACCTCCATATCCTACGAGCAGTACTTC. Protein: CAWRQGTSISYEQYF.